What follows describes a single T cell receptor beta chain. The antigen remains unidentified. Per the germline V gene, CDR1 is SQVTM and CDR2 is ANQGSEA. V was cut by 5 bases and J by 8 bases, with 12 bases left in between. CDR3 length: 11 residues. This sample was taken from a study of T cell responses to AZD1222 COVID-19 vaccine. Findings and limits, study-wide: Donors, mostly white British, included more females; clonal diversity was possibly underestimated. CD4 TCRs linked to vaccination spanned spike, dominating at 160-218 and 743-854. Repertoire collection took place solely once the T cell response had peaked. Only six or seven AZD1222 recipients were seropositive at baseline.

Profiling relied on immunoSEQ multiplex PCR, and the TCRdb table lists in-frame clones only, not all of them. The repertoire has 100,000 to 150,000 clones, about 89% of them found once; the top ten carry 5% to 6%. The chain links TRBV29-1 to TRBJ1-1, with D possibly matching TRBD1 (6 bases). The source of this sequence is an adult in good health. The source material was peripheral blood, sampled on day 0 of AZD1222 vaccination. The DNA of the CDR3 is TGCAGCGTTCTTCACACAGGGGAAGCTTTCTTT. It codes for CSVLHTGEAFF. Filled out from reference TRBV29-1 and TRBJ1-1, the complete variable domain reads SAVISQKPSRDICQRGTSLTIQCQVDSQVTMMFWYRQQPGQSLTLIATANQGSEATYESGFVIDKFPISRPNLTFSTLTVSNMSPEDSSIYLCSVLHTGEAFFGQGTRLTVV.